This paragraph reports one T cell receptor beta chain. This sample stems from a study of blood T cell repertoires in COVID-19. Looking at the study overall: T cells, B-cell-depleted T cells, or PBMCs provided the cDNA or gDNA that served as material.

In germline, CDR1 is SGDLS, CDR2 YYNGEE. V dropped 2 bases and J dropped 1; count of bases not matched to a gene: 8. The CDR3 extends over 16 amino acids. Clones were read by immunoSEQ multiplex PCR, and TCRdb kept only the in-frame ones, dropping some. The sample consists of just over 650,000 clones, 90% of them appearing once. V is TRBV9 and J is TRBJ1-1, with 7 bases matching TRBD1. The sample consisted of peripheral blood. The receptor's source is a young woman with acute or convalescent COVID-19. The chain's CDR3 is CASSVGLGQPNTEAFF. The CDR3 DNA is TGTGCCAGCAGCGTGGGACTGGGACAGCCGAACACTGAAGCTTTCTTT.